These T cell receptor beta chains were read from a single sample in a study of CD8 T cells in Susac syndrome. One entry per CDR3 protein results from TCRdb running MiXCR on the immunoSEQ multiplex PCR reads. The table includes approximately 180,000 distinct CDR3 sequences, under 95% detected once. The source material was CD4+ T cells from PBMCs. These receptors originate from a human donor with multiple sclerosis. The CDR3 runs from the conserved cysteine through the conserved F or W. Fields, in order: clone size, D gene, V gene, J gene, CDR3 protein, CDR3 DNA. The D gene is left open where the match is weak. Size tells how often a clone was seen (once, few, many) or the class of an expanded clone, and some rows leave it out.

NA	TRBD1	TRBV6-2/TRBV6-3	TRBJ1-1	CASSYGTGDTEAFF	TGTGCCAGCAGTTACGGGACAGGGGATACTGAAGCTTTCTTT
NA	NA	TRBV28	TRBJ1-5	CASGGARNQPEHF	TGTGCCAGCGGAGGGGCGCGCAATCAGCCCGAGCATTTT
NA	TRBD1	TRBV28	TRBJ1-1	CASRAGGKNTEAFF	TGTGCCAGCAGGGCAGGGGGGAAGAACACTGAAGCTTTCTTT
NA	NA	TRBV18	TRBJ1-1	CASSPRTGEAFF	TGTGCCAGCTCCCCTCGGACGGGAGAAGCTTTCTTT
NA	TRBD2	TRBV7-2	TRBJ2-1	CASSPRGGNEQFF	TGTGCCAGCAGCCCTCGGGGGGGCAATGAGCAGTTCTTC
NA	NA	TRBV11-2	TRBJ2-3	CASSLLSGLDTQYF	TGTGCCAGCAGCTTACTCAGCGGGTTGGATACGCAGTATTTT
once	TRBD1	TRBV7-7	TRBJ1-5	CASSSGLGQGCNQPQHF	TGTGCCAGCAGCTCCGGTTTGGGACAGGGGTGTAATCAGCCCCAGCATTTT
once	NA	TRBV5-6	TRBJ1-3	CASSVRTSGAGNTIYF	TGTGCCAGCAGCGTCCGGACCTCCGGGGCTGGAAACACCATATATTTT
few	TRBD1	TRBV6-1	TRBJ1-2	CASTGQGNGYTF	TGTGCCAGCACCGGACAGGGGAACGGCTACACCTTC
NA	TRBD1	TRBV3-1	TRBJ1-6	CASSQRGQGGSPLHF	TGTGCCAGCAGCCAAAGAGGACAGGGAGGATCACCCCTCCACTTT
NA	NA	TRBV5-1	TRBJ2-7	CASSLRGTSSYEQYF	TGCGCCAGCAGCTTGAGGGGGACGTCTTCCTACGAGCAGTACTTC
NA	NA	TRBV18	TRBJ1-1	CASSPGYRSNTEAFF	TGTGCCAGCTCACCAGGGTACAGATCGAACACTGAAGCTTTCTTT
NA	NA	TRBV7-2	TRBJ2-5	CASSLVRFGSGDQETQYF	TGTGCCAGCAGCTTAGTTCGTTTCGGTTCGGGAGATCAAGAGACCCAGTACTTC
NA	TRBD1	TRBV27	TRBJ2-7	CASSRDPGGHEQYF	TGTGCCAGCAGTCGGGATCCAGGGGGCCACGAGCAGTACTTC
NA	TRBD2	TRBV6-6	TRBJ2-1	CASSYPRTSGNNEQFF	TGTGCCAGCAGTTACCCAAGGACTAGCGGAAACAATGAGCAGTTCTTC
NA	NA	TRBV27	TRBJ2-7	CASRRPGGSSYEQYF	TGTGCCAGCAGACGTCCGGGCGGGTCCTCCTACGAGCAGTACTTC